The rows below give T cell receptor beta chains drawn from one sample of a study of blood T cell repertoires in COVID-19. TCRdb's table, derived via immunoSEQ multiplex PCR, lists solely in-frame clones and lacks some. This sample carries about 89,000 clones, about 77% of them seen once, and the ten largest clones take roughly 6%. Sample: peripheral blood. The receptors here all came from a man aged 65 to 85 with COVID-19, enrolled during active disease. The CDR3 runs from the conserved cysteine through the conserved F or W. The order of the fields is CDR3 protein, CDR3 DNA, clone size, V gene, D gene, J gene. A D gene is named only where the DNA matches it firmly. The listing skips clone size in some rows; elsewhere it reads once, few, many or a size class.

cdr3_aa: CASSTYGTLSYNEQFF; cdr3_nt: TGTGCCAGCAGTACGTACGGGACTCTCTCCTACAATGAGCAGTTCTTC; clone_size: NA; v_call: TRBV27; d_call: NA; j_call: TRBJ2-1
cdr3_aa: CASSIGRGRGTEAFF; cdr3_nt: TGTGCCAGTAGTATCGGCAGGGGGCGAGGCACTGAAGCTTTCTTT; clone_size: NA; v_call: TRBV19; d_call: TRBD1; j_call: TRBJ1-1
cdr3_aa: CASSQTENSPLHF; cdr3_nt: TGTGCCAGCAGCCAAACAGAGAATTCACCCCTCCACTTT; clone_size: many; v_call: TRBV14; d_call: NA; j_call: TRBJ1-6
cdr3_aa: CASSRKTGGLTEAFF; cdr3_nt: TGTGCCAGCAGTCGTAAGACAGGGGGTTTGACTGAAGCTTTCTTT; clone_size: once; v_call: TRBV5-4; d_call: TRBD1; j_call: TRBJ1-1
cdr3_aa: CASIQGWGAYEQYF; cdr3_nt: TGTGCCAGCATTCAAGGTTGGGGAGCTTACGAGCAGTACTTC; clone_size: NA; v_call: TRBV6-5; d_call: NA; j_call: TRBJ2-7
cdr3_aa: CASSLWAGEQFF; cdr3_nt: TGTGCCAGCAGCTTATGGGCGGGTGAGCAGTTCTTC; clone_size: NA; v_call: TRBV7-2; d_call: NA; j_call: TRBJ2-1
cdr3_aa: CASSLLAGRDTQYF; cdr3_nt: TGTGCCAGCAGCTTGCTAGCGGGTAGGGATACGCAGTATTTT; clone_size: NA; v_call: TRBV7-2; d_call: TRBD2; j_call: TRBJ2-3
cdr3_aa: CASSYSGHSNTEAFF; cdr3_nt: TGTGCCAGCAGTTACTCGGGACACTCGAACACTGAAGCTTTCTTT; clone_size: NA; v_call: TRBV6-6; d_call: NA; j_call: TRBJ1-1
cdr3_aa: CASSLDRGWELFF; cdr3_nt: TGTGCCAGCAGTTTAGACAGGGGATGGGAGCTGTTTTTT; clone_size: NA; v_call: TRBV6-5; d_call: TRBD1; j_call: TRBJ2-2
cdr3_aa: CASTGLAGGEQYF; cdr3_nt: TGTGCCAGCACGGGACTAGCGGGGGGCGAGCAGTACTTC; clone_size: NA; v_call: TRBV11-3; d_call: TRBD2; j_call: TRBJ2-7
cdr3_aa: CASSPFDGQGGTEAFF; cdr3_nt: TGTGCCAGCTCACCTTTCGATGGACAGGGAGGCACTGAAGCTTTCTTT; clone_size: NA; v_call: TRBV18; d_call: TRBD1; j_call: TRBJ1-1
cdr3_aa: CASSWGDEQYF; cdr3_nt: TGTGCCAGCAGCTGGGGCGACGAGCAGTACTTC; clone_size: NA; v_call: TRBV6-5; d_call: NA; j_call: TRBJ2-7
cdr3_aa: CASSTMGLATEAFF; cdr3_nt: TGTGCCAGCAGTACGATGGGCCTCGCCACTGAAGCTTTCTTT; clone_size: NA; v_call: TRBV6-2/TRBV6-3; d_call: NA; j_call: TRBJ1-1
cdr3_aa: CASSRLAGKETQYF; cdr3_nt: TGTGCCAGCAGCCGACTAGCGGGGAAAGAGACCCAGTACTTC; clone_size: NA; v_call: TRBV13; d_call: TRBD2; j_call: TRBJ2-5
cdr3_aa: CASSTRTGGPINYGYTF; cdr3_nt: TGTGCCAGTAGTACCCGGACAGGGGGTCCCATTAACTATGGCTACACCTTC; clone_size: NA; v_call: TRBV19; d_call: TRBD1; j_call: TRBJ1-2
cdr3_aa: CASSPLTGGTEAFF; cdr3_nt: TGTGCCAGCTCACCGTTGACAGGGGGTACTGAAGCTTTCTTT; clone_size: NA; v_call: TRBV18; d_call: TRBD1; j_call: TRBJ1-1
cdr3_aa: CASSYSGGPNSPLHF; cdr3_nt: TGTGCCAGCAGTTACTCCGGAGGGCCAAATTCACCCCTCCACTTT; clone_size: NA; v_call: TRBV6-5; d_call: NA; j_call: TRBJ1-6
cdr3_aa: CASSSSNSPLHF; cdr3_nt: TGTGCCAGCTCATCCTCTAATTCACCCCTCCACTTT; clone_size: NA; v_call: TRBV18; d_call: NA; j_call: TRBJ1-6
cdr3_aa: CASSQGGGRRNYEQYF; cdr3_nt: TGTGCCAGCAGCCAAGGGGGAGGTAGGAGAAACTACGAGCAGTACTTC; clone_size: NA; v_call: TRBV3-1/TRBV3-2; d_call: NA; j_call: TRBJ2-7
cdr3_aa: CASSPSGGVETQYF; cdr3_nt: TGTGCCAGCAGTCCTAGCGGGGGGGTAGAGACCCAGTACTTC; clone_size: few; v_call: TRBV7-2; d_call: TRBD2; j_call: TRBJ2-5
cdr3_aa: CASSSGTSGVNEQFF; cdr3_nt: TGTGCCAGCAGCTCCGGGACTAGCGGGGTTAATGAGCAGTTCTTC; clone_size: NA; v_call: TRBV5-6; d_call: TRBD2; j_call: TRBJ2-1
cdr3_aa: CASNQGGARGELFF; cdr3_nt: TGTGCCAGCAATCAAGGAGGGGCGCGGGGGGAGCTGTTTTTT; clone_size: NA; v_call: TRBV6-6; d_call: NA; j_call: TRBJ2-2
cdr3_aa: CASRRSNVLTF; cdr3_nt: TGTGCCAGCCGTCGGTCCAACGTCCTGACTTTC; clone_size: NA; v_call: TRBV2; d_call: NA; j_call: TRBJ2-6
cdr3_aa: CASRPGQGEAFF; cdr3_nt: TGTGCCAGCAGACCTGGACAGGGCGAAGCTTTCTTT; clone_size: NA; v_call: TRBV6-2/TRBV6-3; d_call: TRBD1; j_call: TRBJ1-1
cdr3_aa: CASSLRESNEAFF; cdr3_nt: TGTGCCAGCAGCCTCAGGGAAAGTAATGAAGCTTTCTTT; clone_size: NA; v_call: TRBV6-5; d_call: NA; j_call: TRBJ1-1
cdr3_aa: CASSGPSDEQFF; cdr3_nt: TGTGCCAGTAGTGGGCCCTCAGATGAGCAGTTCTTC; clone_size: NA; v_call: TRBV19; d_call: NA; j_call: TRBJ2-1
cdr3_aa: CASSSQTVSSGANVLTF; cdr3_nt: TGTGCCAGCAGCTCCCAAACGGTTAGCTCTGGGGCCAACGTCCTGACTTTC; clone_size: NA; v_call: TRBV7-2; d_call: NA; j_call: TRBJ2-6
cdr3_aa: CASSRRDRNEKLFF; cdr3_nt: TGTGCCAGCAGTCGCCGGGACAGGAATGAAAAACTGTTTTTT; clone_size: NA; v_call: TRBV5-4; d_call: TRBD1; j_call: TRBJ1-4
cdr3_aa: CASSQDLGRDLAYSNQPQHF; cdr3_nt: TGTGCCAGCAGCCAAGATCTGGGCAGGGACTTGGCCTATAGCAATCAGCCCCAGCATTTT; clone_size: once; v_call: TRBV3-1/TRBV3-2; d_call: NA; j_call: TRBJ1-5
cdr3_aa: CASSRGSSGNTIYF; cdr3_nt: TGTGCCAGCAGCCGAGGGAGCTCTGGAAACACCATATATTTT; clone_size: few; v_call: TRBV6-2/TRBV6-3; d_call: NA; j_call: TRBJ1-3
cdr3_aa: CASRSGTGDSPLHF; cdr3_nt: TGTGCCAGCAGGTCCGGGACAGGGGACTCACCCCTCCACTTT; clone_size: NA; v_call: TRBV7-2; d_call: TRBD1; j_call: TRBJ1-6
cdr3_aa: CASSTTGVPDTQYF; cdr3_nt: TGTGCCAGTAGTACGACAGGGGTTCCAGATACGCAGTATTTT; clone_size: NA; v_call: TRBV19; d_call: TRBD1; j_call: TRBJ2-3
cdr3_aa: CASRSSLGGINEKLFF; cdr3_nt: TGTGCCAGCAGATCTAGTTTAGGGGGAATTAATGAAAAACTGTTTTTT; clone_size: NA; v_call: TRBV27; d_call: NA; j_call: TRBJ1-4
cdr3_aa: CASSEARRFAEAFF; cdr3_nt: TGTGCCAGCAGTGAGGCCCGGCGGTTCGCTGAAGCTTTCTTT; clone_size: NA; v_call: TRBV6-1; d_call: NA; j_call: TRBJ1-1
cdr3_aa: CASSSVPSFPDSNQPQHF; cdr3_nt: TGTGCCAGCAGTTCGGTCCCCTCTTTCCCCGATAGCAATCAGCCCCAGCATTTT; clone_size: NA; v_call: TRBV27; d_call: NA; j_call: TRBJ1-5
cdr3_aa: CASSQGQGVTEAFF; cdr3_nt: TGCGCCAGCAGCCAGGGACAGGGAGTCACTGAAGCTTTCTTT; clone_size: NA; v_call: TRBV4-3; d_call: TRBD1; j_call: TRBJ1-1
cdr3_aa: CASSVALAGELGGNEQFF; cdr3_nt: TGTGCCAGCAGTGTCGCACTAGCGGGAGAATTGGGCGGCAATGAGCAGTTCTTC; clone_size: NA; v_call: TRBV2; d_call: TRBD2; j_call: TRBJ2-1
cdr3_aa: CASSSDRGTGANVLTF; cdr3_nt: TGTGCCAGCAGCTCGGACAGGGGCACTGGGGCCAACGTCCTGACTTTC; clone_size: few; v_call: TRBV7-9; d_call: TRBD1; j_call: TRBJ2-6
cdr3_aa: CASSNQLLPVGELFF; cdr3_nt: TGTGCCAGCAGTAACCAACTCTTACCTGTGGGGGAGCTGTTTTTT; clone_size: NA; v_call: TRBV6-5; d_call: NA; j_call: TRBJ2-2
cdr3_aa: CARSLAASGSLTQYF; cdr3_nt: TGTGCCAGAAGCTTGGCGGCTAGCGGGAGTCTTACCCAGTACTTC; clone_size: many; v_call: TRBV5-3; d_call: TRBD2; j_call: TRBJ2-5
cdr3_aa: CASSTGGYTEAFF; cdr3_nt: TGTGCCAGCAGTACCGGGGGGTACACTGAAGCTTTCTTT; clone_size: NA; v_call: TRBV28; d_call: NA; j_call: TRBJ1-1
cdr3_aa: CASNGQGGTDTQYF; cdr3_nt: TGTGCCAGCAATGGACAGGGAGGCACAGATACGCAGTATTTT; clone_size: NA; v_call: TRBV2; d_call: TRBD1; j_call: TRBJ2-3
cdr3_aa: CAGQEGQGFNEQFF; cdr3_nt: TGTGCCGGCCAGGAGGGACAGGGCTTCAATGAGCAGTTCTTC; clone_size: NA; v_call: TRBV2; d_call: TRBD1; j_call: TRBJ2-1
cdr3_aa: CASSLRRESDTQYF; cdr3_nt: TGTGCCAGCAGCTTAAGGCGGGAGTCGGATACGCAGTATTTT; clone_size: NA; v_call: TRBV7-2; d_call: TRBD2; j_call: TRBJ2-3
cdr3_aa: CSASSRGQGSEKLFF; cdr3_nt: TGCAGTGCTAGTAGTAGGGGACAGGGATCTGAAAAACTGTTTTTT; clone_size: NA; v_call: TRBV20-1; d_call: TRBD1; j_call: TRBJ1-4
cdr3_aa: CASSLNLQGTHEQYF; cdr3_nt: TGTGCCAGTAGCCTGAATCTGCAGGGGACCCACGAGCAGTACTTC; clone_size: NA; v_call: TRBV19; d_call: NA; j_call: TRBJ2-7
cdr3_aa: CASSLQGYEQYF; cdr3_nt: TGTGCCAGCAGTCTGCAGGGATACGAGCAGTACTTC; clone_size: NA; v_call: TRBV27; d_call: NA; j_call: TRBJ2-7
cdr3_aa: CASSQGDRDTEAFF; cdr3_nt: TGTGCCAGCAGCCAAGGGGACAGGGACACTGAAGCTTTCTTT; clone_size: few; v_call: TRBV4-2; d_call: TRBD1; j_call: TRBJ1-1
cdr3_aa: CASSYDGVRSGNTIYF; cdr3_nt: TGTGCCAGCAGTTACGACGGGGTCCGCTCTGGAAACACCATATATTTT; clone_size: once; v_call: TRBV6-5; d_call: NA; j_call: TRBJ1-3
cdr3_aa: CASSLSPAGGQETQYF; cdr3_nt: TGTGCCAGCAGCTTAAGTCCAGCGGGGGGTCAAGAGACCCAGTACTTC; clone_size: NA; v_call: TRBV7-2; d_call: TRBD2; j_call: TRBJ2-5
cdr3_aa: CASSSPWSEQYF; cdr3_nt: TGTGCCAGCAGCTCCCCGTGGAGCGAGCAGTACTTC; clone_size: NA; v_call: TRBV7-9; d_call: NA; j_call: TRBJ2-7
cdr3_aa: CAISEPAYLREANYGYTF; cdr3_nt: TGTGCCATCAGTGAGCCCGCGTACCTCCGGGAGGCTAACTATGGCTACACCTTC; clone_size: NA; v_call: TRBV10-3; d_call: NA; j_call: TRBJ1-2
cdr3_aa: CASSFDRVVDQPQHF; cdr3_nt: TGTGCCAGCAGCTTCGACAGGGTGGTAGATCAGCCCCAGCATTTT; clone_size: NA; v_call: TRBV28; d_call: TRBD1; j_call: TRBJ1-5
cdr3_aa: CASSLFVPGNSPLHF; cdr3_nt: TGTGCCAGCAGTTTATTTGTCCCAGGCAATTCACCCCTCCACTTT; clone_size: few; v_call: TRBV27; d_call: NA; j_call: TRBJ1-6
cdr3_aa: CASSVTSVYEQYF; cdr3_nt: TGCGCCAGCAGCGTGACTAGCGTTTACGAGCAGTACTTC; clone_size: NA; v_call: TRBV5-1; d_call: TRBD2; j_call: TRBJ2-7
cdr3_aa: CASSFLAGTDTQYF; cdr3_nt: TGCGCCAGCAGCTTTTTAGCGGGCACAGATACGCAGTATTTT; clone_size: NA; v_call: TRBV5-1; d_call: NA; j_call: TRBJ2-3
cdr3_aa: CASSSARSTDTQYF; cdr3_nt: TGTGCCAGCAGCAGCGCGAGAAGCACAGATACGCAGTATTTT; clone_size: NA; v_call: TRBV3-1/TRBV3-2; d_call: NA; j_call: TRBJ2-3
cdr3_aa: CATSDSGTGGLNEQYF; cdr3_nt: TGTGCCACCAGTGATTCCGGGACAGGGGGCCTAAACGAGCAGTACTTC; clone_size: NA; v_call: TRBV24-1; d_call: TRBD1; j_call: TRBJ2-7
cdr3_aa: CASSEKRNQPQHF; cdr3_nt: TGTGCCAGCAGTGAAAAGAGGAATCAGCCCCAGCATTTT; clone_size: NA; v_call: TRBV6-1; d_call: NA; j_call: TRBJ1-5
cdr3_aa: CASSVGKTRGKIGELFF; cdr3_nt: TGTGCCAGCAGCGTAGGGAAGACCAGGGGGAAGATCGGGGAGCTGTTTTTT; clone_size: NA; v_call: TRBV9; d_call: TRBD1; j_call: TRBJ2-2